Below, 21 T cell receptor beta chains from the same sample are listed, as sequenced in a study of cytomegalovirus exposure and HLA in healthy donors. The primer mix had 60 Vbeta and 13 Jbeta primers. The repertoire was sequenced with immunoSEQ multiplex PCR; TCRdb's copy has only in-frame clones and lacks some. This repertoire shows some 120,000 clones, about four fifths found once; its top ten account for 1.5%. Sequenced material: PBMCs. The source of these receptors is a woman between 18 and 30 years old in good health and CMV-seronegative.

This clone appeared a single time. The chain employs TRBV19 and TRBJ2-5; 7 nucleotides match TRBD1. The germline V gene has CDR1 LNHDA and CDR2 SQIVND (reference sequence). The J segment lost 1 base and the V segment lost 4 bases, leaving 12 bases of the junction unmatched. This CDR3 has 17 amino acids. CDR3 residues: CASSRKPGQNFQETQYF. The CDR3 DNA reads as TGTGCCAGTAGTAGAAAACCGGGACAGAACTTCCAAGAGACCCAGTACTTC. The full variable domain, completed using reference TRBV19 and TRBJ2-5, is DGGITQSPKYLFRKEGQNVTLSCEQNLNHDAMYWYRQDPGQGLRLIYYSQIVNDFQKGDIAEGYSVSREKKESFPLTVTSAQKNPTAFYLCASSRKPGQNFQETQYFGPGTRLLVL.

The V and J genes are TRBV11-2 and TRBJ2-7, with D possibly being TRBD1 (6 bases). This CDR3 is 15 amino acids long. The V gene's germline CDR1 is SGHAT and CDR2 FQNNGV. Trimming removed 1 base from V and 6 bases from J, with 16 bases in between. The CDR3 sequence is CASSLVRTARIEQYF. In DNA, the CDR3 is TGTGCCAGCAGCTTAGTCAGGACAGCTAGGATCGAGCAGTACTTC.

This chain uses TRBV27 with TRBJ2-7; 11 nucleotides align to TRBD2. The germline V gene has CDR1 MNHEY and CDR2 SMNVEV (reference sequence). The CDR3 is 14 amino acids. V lost 6 bases, J lost 7 bases, and 8 bases stayed unmatched. CDR3 loop: CASSSPRLAGEQYF. The CDR3 DNA reads TGTGCCAGCAGCTCACCCCGACTAGCGGGAGAGCAGTACTTC.

This rearrangement joins TRBV4-1 to TRBJ1-3; the D gene is possibly TRBD1 (5 bases). V was clipped by 4 bases and J by 1 base, with 8 bases between them. This CDR3 contains 14 residues. CDR1 and CDR2 (germline): MGHRA, YSYEKL. CDR3 in DNA: TGCGCCAGCAGCCGGCAGGGATCTGGAAACACCATATATTTT. Translated: CASSRQGSGNTIYF.

The V and J genes are TRBV11-2 and TRBJ2-7, with D hard to call. Germline loops: CDR1 SGHAT, CDR2 FQNNGV. The CDR3 totals 14 residues. Trimming shortened V by 4 bases and J by 0 bases, and 10 bases separated the two germline ends. The CDR3 loop is CASSSRRSSYEQYF. The CDR3 coding sequence is TGTGCCAGCAGCTCCCGAAGGAGCTCCTACGAGCAGTACTTC.

The rearrangement joins TRBV5-1 to TRBJ1-1; D perhaps matches TRBD1 (5 bases). Germline CDR1 reads SGHRS; CDR2 reads YFSETQ. The CDR3 totals 14 residues. Trimming pared 3 bases from V and 4 bases from J, leaving 13 bases between. The CDR3 protein is CASSSQGAATEAFF. The CDR3 DNA reads as TGCGCCAGCAGCTCGCAAGGGGCGGCCACTGAAGCTTTCTTT.

This clone showed up just a few times. The V call is TRBV19, the J call TRBJ1-4, with 8 positions matching TRBD1. The V gene's germline CDR1 is LNHDA and CDR2 SQIVND (reference sequence). Trimming took 3 bases from V and 10 from J; bases not matched to a gene: 4. The CDR3 length is 13 residues. CDR3 DNA: TGTGCCAGTAGTATGGGACAGGTTGGAAAACTGTTTTTT. Translating gives CASSMGQVGKLFF.

This clone was observed a few times. The rearrangement joins TRBV5-6 to TRBJ2-7, with D uncertain. Trimming removed 1 base from V and 3 bases from J, with 8 bases in between. This CDR3 comprises 13 residues. Looked up from germline, CDR1 is SGHDT and CDR2 is YYEEEE. The CDR3 region has the DNA TGTGCCAGCAGCTTGAGGCAGGTCTACGAGCAGTACTTC. Amino acid sequence: CASSLRQVYEQYF.

This clone has just a few counts. The J gene is TRBJ1-5, the V gene TRBV2; no clear D gene. Trimming took 9 bases from V and 2 from J, leaving 17 bases between them. This CDR3 has 15 residues. The germline CDR1 and CDR2 sequences are SNHLY and FYNNEI. The CDR3: CASGEAGSRNQPQHF. CDR3 coding DNA: TGTGCCAGTGGTGAGGCGGGGAGTCGCAATCAGCCCCAGCATTTT.

The rearrangement uses TRBV6-1 and TRBJ1-2; 11 nucleotides agree with TRBD1. CDR1 is MNHNS and CDR2 is SASEGT in the germline V gene. The J segment lost 7 bases and the V segment lost 4 bases, leaving 5 bases of the junction unmatched. The CDR3 runs 14 residues. CDR3 sequence (DNA): TGTGCCAGCAGTGTCGGACAGGGGGCTTTTGGCTACACCTTC. Protein product: CASSVGQGAFGYTF.

In this sample, this clone turned up a few times. J is TRBJ2-5 and V is TRBV5-1; 8 bases line up with TRBD1. The J call is in doubt because the DNA end fits TRBJ2-7 better. The CDR3 is 14 amino acids. CDR1 SGHRS and CDR2 YFSETQ come from the germline V gene. The CDR3 here is CASSPGGRISEQYF. Written as DNA, the CDR3 is TGCGCCAGCAGCCCAGGGGGCCGGATCTCCGAGCAGTACTTC.

This rearrangement joins TRBV6-1 to TRBJ2-3, with 9 bases lining up with TRBD1. The CDR3 length is 13 residues. V lost 6 bases, J lost 5 bases, and 3 bases stayed unmatched. Germline CDR1 and CDR2: MNHNS and SASEGT. This chain's CDR3 is CASSRDREDTQYF. CDR3 sequence (DNA): TGTGCCAGCAGCAGGGACAGGGAAGATACGCAGTATTTT.

The chain couples TRBV9 to TRBJ1-2; D is ambiguous. V lost 3 bases and J lost 4, with 28 bases in between. CDR1 and CDR2 from the germline V gene are SGDLS and YYNGEE. This CDR3 has 19 residues. This chain's CDR3 is CASSASSKPTADFSYGYTF. The CDR3 DNA reads as TGTGCCAGCAGCGCCTCCTCCAAGCCCACGGCGGATTTTTCCTATGGCTACACCTTC.

The J gene is TRBJ2-1, the V gene TRBV5-1; unclear D gene. The CDR3 covers 13 residues. V shed 1 base and J shed 8 bases, with 10 bases lying between them. The germline CDR1 and CDR2 sequences are SGHRS and YFSETQ. This CDR3 is CASSLHSNDEQFF. CDR3 in DNA: TGCGCCAGCAGCTTGCACTCGAACGATGAGCAGTTCTTC.

The rearrangement links TRBV4-3 to TRBJ2-7; 7 positions match TRBD1. After removal of 3 bases from V and 3 bases from J, the junction contained 5 bases not matched to a gene. The CDR3 is 14 amino acids. Germline loops: CDR1 LGHNA, CDR2 YSLEER. The CDR3 DNA reads TGCGCCAGCAGCCATGAGACAGGGAGCTACGAGCAGTACTTC. Encoded protein: CASSHETGSYEQYF.

V and J are TRBV5-6 and TRBJ2-3; D may be TRBD2 (5 bases). The CDR3 spans 17 residues. Germline lookup yields CDR1 SGHDT and CDR2 YYEEEE. Trimming left V 0 bases short and J 4 bases short, with 18 bases between. In DNA, the CDR3 is TGTGCCAGCAGCTTGGCACGAGGAGGCAGACGGGCAGATACGCAGTATTTT. Its protein product is CASSLARGGRRADTQYF.

The chain carries TRBV7-9 and TRBJ1-6, with 7 nucleotides matching TRBD1. Germline V lookup: CDR1 SEHNR, CDR2 FQNEAQ (reference sequence). CDR3 size: 15 residues. With V trimmed by 5 bases and J by 6 bases, 7 bases remained unmatched. The CDR3 is CASSPGTVTNSPLHF. CDR3 DNA sequence: TGTGCCAGCAGCCCTGGGACAGTAACTAATTCACCCCTCCACTTT.

The CDR3 protein is CASSLSFVSEQYF. CDR3 bases: TGTGCCAGCAGTTTATCCTTTGTCTCCGAGCAGTACTTC. The gene calls are TRBV28 and TRBJ2-7; no firm D call. The V gene lost 1 base and the J gene lost 6 bases, with 10 bases spanning the gap. CDR3 length equals 13 residues. CDR1 and CDR2 from the germline V gene are MDHEN and SYDVKM.

This clone was picked up one time. The rearrangement joins TRBV6-5 to TRBJ1-4; 9 bases match TRBD1. CDR3 length equals 13 residues. The ends lost 6 bases at V and 9 bases at J; junction bases unmatched: 5. Germline V gene lookup returns CDR1 MNHEY and CDR2 SVGAGI. CDR3 in DNA: TGTGCCAGCAGAAGGACAGGGGTCCAAAAACTGTTTTTT. This sequence encodes CASRRTGVQKLFF.

The rearrangement uses TRBV7-2 and TRBJ2-1; D remains ambiguous. Germline V gene sequence: CDR1 SGHTA, CDR2 FQGNSA. This CDR3 contains 11 residues. V dropped 2 bases and J dropped 13 bases, with 9 bases sitting between them. CDR3 sequence reads: CASSLLQIQFF. CDR3 coding DNA: TGTGCCAGCAGCTTACTCCAGATCCAGTTCTTC.

The rearrangement joins TRBV29-1 to TRBJ1-3, with D tentatively TRBD1 (5 bases). With 4 bases removed from V and 2 bases from J, the gap between germline ends came to 15 bases. The V gene's germline CDR1 is SQVTM and CDR2 ANQGSEA. There are 15 residues in the CDR3. The CDR3 region is CSVGRAQGPGNTIYF. CDR3 sequence (DNA): TGCAGCGTTGGCCGAGCCCAGGGTCCTGGAAACACCATATATTTT.